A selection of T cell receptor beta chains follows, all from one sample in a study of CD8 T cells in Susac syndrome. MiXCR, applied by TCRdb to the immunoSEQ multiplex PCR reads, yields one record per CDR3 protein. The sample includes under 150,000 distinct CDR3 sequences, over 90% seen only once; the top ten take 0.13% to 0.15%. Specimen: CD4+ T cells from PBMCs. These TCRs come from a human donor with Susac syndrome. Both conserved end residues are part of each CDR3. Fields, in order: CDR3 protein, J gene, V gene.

CASSVRDGFPDEQFF,TRBJ2-1,TRBV9
CASSILSTLGSGANVLTF,TRBJ2-6,TRBV19
CASSQVIVGLAGKNEQFF,TRBJ2-1,TRBV4-2
CASSSKTGARVFF,TRBJ2-1,TRBV12-3/TRBV12-4
CAYTPLHF,TRBJ1-6,TRBV6-4
CSASRPGSYNEQFF,TRBJ2-1,TRBV20-1
CAWSFMGTGELFF,TRBJ2-2,TRBV30
CASSLGGSANYGYTF,TRBJ1-2,TRBV5-4
CASRLVFTEAFF,TRBJ1-1,TRBV2
CASSPRTGTLLLYEQYF,TRBJ2-7,TRBV7-9
CSATTTWPQRVETQYF,TRBJ2-5,TRBV20-1
CSAEQGAGIGNQPQHF,TRBJ1-5,TRBV20-1
CASSTTTVSSPLHF,TRBJ1-6,TRBV6-5
CASSTTAGVPYEQYF,TRBJ2-7,TRBV11-2
CASSFGSPLHF,TRBJ1-6,TRBV28
CASSVPLAREGSPLHF,TRBJ1-6,TRBV2
CASSQPGQGGNQPQHF,TRBJ1-5,TRBV4-3
CASSQNYPGGFNQPQHF,TRBJ1-5,TRBV4-1
CASVSGDSFNQPQHF,TRBJ1-5,TRBV28
CASSQRAWANEQFF,TRBJ2-1,TRBV4-3
CASSLSGARGNQPQHF,TRBJ1-5,TRBV6-2/TRBV6-3
CAWSPRTSGRSTDTQYF,TRBJ2-3,TRBV30
CASSLRLNSYEQYF,TRBJ2-7,TRBV5-1
CASRQGRSNSPLHF,TRBJ1-6,TRBV28
CASSQDTRDGDEQYF,TRBJ2-7,TRBV3-1
CASSPADQREGNTGELFF,TRBJ2-2,TRBV4-3
CASSELGSIPYQETQYF,TRBJ2-5,TRBV25-1
CASSEAREQYF,TRBJ2-7,TRBV2
CASSLTRQGFTYEQYF,TRBJ2-7,TRBV7-2
CAWTGTGREQYF,TRBJ2-7,TRBV30